Listed below are T cell receptor beta chains from one sample, sequenced in a study of regulatory T cells in long-lasting Graves disease. TCRdb itself ran the multiplex PCR reads through MiXCR, one entry per CDR3 protein. The repertoire has 200,000 to 250,000 distinct CDR3 sequences, 15% to 20% of them found once; the top ten carry approximately 10%. These data also featured in a second study, about T cells in Graves' hyperthyroidism and ophthalmopathy.

This specimen consisted of peripheral blood mononuclear cells (PBMCs), obtained at new diagnosis, from a patient treated with antithyroid drugs. The receptors originated from a young woman with Graves disease. Each CDR3 is given with its conserved first and last residue. Each record gives: J gene, D gene, clone size, V gene, CDR3 DNA, CDR3 protein. The D gene is left open where the match is weak. Only part of the rows carry a size: once, few, many, or a class if the clone is expanded.

J: TRBJ1-2
D: TRBD1
size: few
V: TRBV18
DNA: TGTGCCAGCTCGCAACCGGGACAGGGTGGCAACTATGGCTACACCTTC
CDR3: CASSQPGQGGNYGYTF

J: TRBJ2-1
D: -
size: many
V: TRBV12-3/TRBV12-4
DNA: TGTGCCAGCAGATCGGGACCCTGGATTAATGAGCAGTTCTTC
CDR3: CASRSGPWINEQFF

J: TRBJ2-1
D: -
size: many
V: TRBV24-1
DNA: TGTGCCACCAGTGATTCTTCCGGCTATGAGCAGTTCTTC
CDR3: CATSDSSGYEQFF

J: TRBJ2-1
D: -
size: many
V: TRBV7-8
DNA: TGTGCCAGCAGCCAGCAGTACAATGAGCAGTTCTTC
CDR3: CASSQQYNEQFF

J: TRBJ1-1
D: -
size: many
V: TRBV7-2
DNA: TGTGCCAGCAGCTTAGACCCTAACTCTGAAGCTTTCTTT
CDR3: CASSLDPNSEAFF

J: TRBJ1-1
D: -
size: many
V: TRBV11-2
DNA: TGTGCCAGCAGCTTCCAATCCCAGGGGAACACTGAAGCTTTCTTT
CDR3: CASSFQSQGNTEAFF

J: TRBJ1-4
D: -
size: many
V: TRBV5-1
DNA: TGCGCCAGCACTGGGACTGAACCAACTAATGAAAAACTGTTTTTT
CDR3: CASTGTEPTNEKLFF

J: TRBJ1-2
D: TRBD1
size: many
V: TRBV28
DNA: TGTGCCAGCAGTTCCCTCAGGGTGGGACAGCAACTTTATGGCTACACCTTC
CDR3: CASSSLRVGQQLYGYTF

J: TRBJ2-3
D: TRBD1
size: -
V: TRBV6-1
DNA: TGTGCCAGCAGTGAATGGGACAGGGGGCAGGGAGATACGCAGTATTTT
CDR3: CASSEWDRGQGDTQYF

J: TRBJ1-1
D: -
size: many
V: TRBV28
DNA: TGTGCCAGCAGTTTAATATCCCCAGTTTCAGCTGAAGCTTTCTTT
CDR3: CASSLISPVSAEAFF

J: TRBJ1-1
D: TRBD1
size: many
V: TRBV2
DNA: TGTGCCAGCAGTCCTAGACAGGGTTGGACTGAAGCTTTCTTT
CDR3: CASSPRQGWTEAFF

J: TRBJ2-5
D: TRBD2
size: -
V: TRBV7-6
DNA: TGTGCCAGCAGCTGGACTAGCGGGGGGGCCCAGGAGACCCAGTACTTC
CDR3: CASSWTSGGAQETQYF

J: TRBJ1-1
D: TRBD1
size: many
V: TRBV6-1
DNA: TGTGCCAGCAGTGTCGACAGGGGGGAAGAGGCTTTCTTT
CDR3: CASSVDRGEEAFF

J: TRBJ2-3
D: TRBD1
size: many
V: TRBV30
DNA: TGTGCCGGCCTACAGGGGGTTCCCACAGATACGCAGTATTTT
CDR3: CAGLQGVPTDTQYF

J: TRBJ1-5
D: -
size: many
V: TRBV12-3/TRBV12-4
DNA: TGTGCCAGCAGTTTTGGACGGAGGAAAAATCAGCCCCAGCATTTT
CDR3: CASSFGRRKNQPQHF

J: TRBJ2-3
D: -
size: few
V: TRBV19
DNA: TGTGCCAGTAGTCTGTCTGCGGATCGCACAGATACGCAGTATTTT
CDR3: CASSLSADRTDTQYF

J: TRBJ2-1
D: -
size: many
V: TRBV19
DNA: TGTGCCAGTAGTACCCGGGCGGGTAGAAACAATGAGCAGTTCTTC
CDR3: CASSTRAGRNNEQFF

J: TRBJ1-5
D: TRBD1
size: -
V: TRBV28
DNA: TGTGCCAGCGCACGGGACAGGTCCCAGCCCCAGCATTTT
CDR3: CASARDRSQPQHF

J: TRBJ2-1
D: -
size: -
V: TRBV2
DNA: TGTGCCAGCAGTGAAGTCGGTATAACTAATGAGCAGTTCTTC
CDR3: CASSEVGITNEQFF

J: TRBJ1-3
D: -
size: many
V: TRBV12-3/TRBV12-4
DNA: TGTGCCAGCAGTAATAAGGGGTTCAGCTCTGGAAACACCATATATTTT
CDR3: CASSNKGFSSGNTIYF

J: TRBJ2-4
D: TRBD2
size: many
V: TRBV6-2/TRBV6-3
DNA: TGTGCCTCTGCGGGGCTAGCGGTCACTTCGGCCAAAAACATTCAGTACTTC
CDR3: CASAGLAVTSAKNIQYF

J: TRBJ1-5
D: -
size: many
V: TRBV10-2
DNA: TGCGCCAGCAGTGAGGGGAGTCCTGGTCAGCCCCAGCATTTT
CDR3: CASSEGSPGQPQHF

J: TRBJ1-1
D: -
size: many
V: TRBV28
DNA: TGTGCCAGCAGTTTCGGGCACAGGGAGGTTGGGGACACTGAAGCTTTCTTT
CDR3: CASSFGHREVGDTEAFF

J: TRBJ2-2
D: -
size: many
V: TRBV2
DNA: TGTGCCAGCAGCCGGGACCGCTCCGGGGAGCTGTTTTTT
CDR3: CASSRDRSGELFF

J: TRBJ1-6
D: -
size: many
V: TRBV28
DNA: TGTGCCAGCAGTTTATCATCCGGGAATAATTCACCCCTCCACTTT
CDR3: CASSLSSGNNSPLHF

J: TRBJ2-5
D: -
size: many
V: TRBV7-9
DNA: TGTGCCACCTCGACGAGGATCCAAGAGACCCAGTACTTC
CDR3: CATSTRIQETQYF

J: TRBJ2-2
D: -
size: many
V: TRBV5-5
DNA: TGTGCCAGCAGCTTGTCCGAGACAGTGAACACCGGGGAGCTGTTTTTT
CDR3: CASSLSETVNTGELFF

J: TRBJ2-3
D: -
size: many
V: TRBV28
DNA: TGTGCCAGCAGGGTCGGGGGACCCAGGGTCGCAGATACGCAGTATTTT
CDR3: CASRVGGPRVADTQYF

J: TRBJ1-5
D: -
size: many
V: TRBV20-1
DNA: TGCAGTGCCGGAGGACGGGACACAATGTATCAGCCCCAGCATTTT
CDR3: CSAGGRDTMYQPQHF